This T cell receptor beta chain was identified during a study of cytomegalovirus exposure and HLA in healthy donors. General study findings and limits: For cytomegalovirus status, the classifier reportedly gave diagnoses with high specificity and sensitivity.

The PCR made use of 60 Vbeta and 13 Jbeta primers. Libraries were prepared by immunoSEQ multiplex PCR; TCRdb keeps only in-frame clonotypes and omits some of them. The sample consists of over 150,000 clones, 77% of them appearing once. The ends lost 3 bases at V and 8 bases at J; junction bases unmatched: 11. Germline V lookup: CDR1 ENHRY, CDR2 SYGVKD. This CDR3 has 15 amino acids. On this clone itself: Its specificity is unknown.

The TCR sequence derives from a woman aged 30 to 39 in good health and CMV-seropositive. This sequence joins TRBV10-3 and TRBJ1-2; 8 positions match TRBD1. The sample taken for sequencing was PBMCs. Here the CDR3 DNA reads TGTGCCATCAGTGAAGCGAGGTGGGGGGACAGGGGCTACACCTTC. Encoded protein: CAISEARWGDRGYTF.